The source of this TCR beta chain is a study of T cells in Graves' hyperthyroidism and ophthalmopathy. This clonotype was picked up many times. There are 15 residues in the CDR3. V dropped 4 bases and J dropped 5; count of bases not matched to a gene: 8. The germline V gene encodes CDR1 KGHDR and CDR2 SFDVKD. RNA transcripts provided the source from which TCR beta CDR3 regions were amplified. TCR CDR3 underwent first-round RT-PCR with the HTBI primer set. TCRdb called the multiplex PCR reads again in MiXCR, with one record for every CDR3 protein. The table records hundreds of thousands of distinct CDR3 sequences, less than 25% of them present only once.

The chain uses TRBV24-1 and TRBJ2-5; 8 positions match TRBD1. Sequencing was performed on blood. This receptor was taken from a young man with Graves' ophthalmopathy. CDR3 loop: CATSDYGQGGETQYF. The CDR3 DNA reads TGTGCCACCAGTGACTACGGACAGGGAGGCGAGACCCAGTACTTC.